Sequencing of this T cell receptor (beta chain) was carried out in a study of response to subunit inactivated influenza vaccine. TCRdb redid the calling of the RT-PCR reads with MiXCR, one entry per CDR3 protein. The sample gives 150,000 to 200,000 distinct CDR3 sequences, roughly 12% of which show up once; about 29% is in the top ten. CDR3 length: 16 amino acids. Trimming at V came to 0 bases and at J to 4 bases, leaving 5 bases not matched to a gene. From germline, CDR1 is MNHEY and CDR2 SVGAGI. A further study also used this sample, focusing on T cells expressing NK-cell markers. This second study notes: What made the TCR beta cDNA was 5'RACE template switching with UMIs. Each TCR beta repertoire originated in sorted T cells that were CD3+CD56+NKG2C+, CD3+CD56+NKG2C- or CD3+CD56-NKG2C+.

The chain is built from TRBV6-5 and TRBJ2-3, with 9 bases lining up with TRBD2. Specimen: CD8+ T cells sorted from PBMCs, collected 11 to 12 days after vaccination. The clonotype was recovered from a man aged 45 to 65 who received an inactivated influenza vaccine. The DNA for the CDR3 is TGTGCCAGCAGTTACTCTCCAGCGGGGGGTTCAGATACGCAGTATTTT. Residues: CASSYSPAGGSDTQYF.